What follows is one TCR beta chain and its context. No antigen is known for it. The data derive from a study of cytomegalovirus exposure and HLA in healthy donors. Overall study findings and caveats: Three CMV-associated chains were confirmed in vitro to be specific for CMV antigens. A later analysis associated 16,951 TCR beta sequences with HLA alleles at a 0.05 false discovery rate. According to a later analysis, most TCR beta chains associated with CMV appeared HLA-restricted.

This PCR relied on a set of 60 Vbeta primers and 13 Jbeta primers. Produced via immunoSEQ multiplex PCR; TCRdb's table is partial and in-frame only. The sample yields over 150,000 clones, 74% seen once. After removal of 5 bases from V and 4 bases from J, the junction contained 3 bases not matched to a gene. In germline, CDR1 is MDHEN, CDR2 SYDVKM. The CDR3 totals 13 residues. This sequence originates from a young man in good health and CMV-seronegative. The J gene is TRBJ1-1, the V gene TRBV28; 8 bases map to TRBD1. The sequenced material came from PBMCs. The CDR3, as DNA: TGTGCCAGCAGTCCCACAGGGGGCACTGAAGCTTTCTTT. Translated, it gives CASSPTGGTEAFF.